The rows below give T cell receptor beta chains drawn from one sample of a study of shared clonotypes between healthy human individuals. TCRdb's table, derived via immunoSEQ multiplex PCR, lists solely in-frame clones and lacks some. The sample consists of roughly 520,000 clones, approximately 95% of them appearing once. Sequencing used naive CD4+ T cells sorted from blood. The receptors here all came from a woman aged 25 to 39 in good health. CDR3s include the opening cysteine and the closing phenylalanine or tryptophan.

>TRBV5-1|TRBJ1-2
CASSLELGRFNYGYTF
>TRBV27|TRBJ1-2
CASSFSTGANYGYTF
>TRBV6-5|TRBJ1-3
CASSYDPPSSGNTIYF
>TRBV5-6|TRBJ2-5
CASSLKWRAIETQYF
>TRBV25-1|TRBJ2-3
CASSDSGISTDTQYF
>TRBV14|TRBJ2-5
CASMEASRETQYF
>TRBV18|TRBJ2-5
CASSSLRGLQETQYF
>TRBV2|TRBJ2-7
CASSVGQGRVRSYEQYF
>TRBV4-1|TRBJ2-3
CASSQDRAGFTDTQYF
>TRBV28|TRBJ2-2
CASSVLAGGPIGELFF
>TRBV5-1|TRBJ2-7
CASSAASGRSNEQYF
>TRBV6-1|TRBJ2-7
CASSSGTGSLEQYF
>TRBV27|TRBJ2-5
CASAMAGETQYF
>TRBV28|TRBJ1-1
CASRPSVGLWGTEAFF
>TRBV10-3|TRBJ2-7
CAIRDRVNTSDEQYF
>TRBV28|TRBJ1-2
CASGVLPSYGYTF
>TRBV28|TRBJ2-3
CAIAGDTQYF
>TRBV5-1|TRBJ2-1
CASSFGQTSYNEQFF
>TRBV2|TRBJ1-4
CASSDDNEKLFF
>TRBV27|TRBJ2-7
CASSLISGSSYEQYF
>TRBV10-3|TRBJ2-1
CAISGSGSSYNEQFF
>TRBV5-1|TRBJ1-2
CASSLGGTTRVDGYTF
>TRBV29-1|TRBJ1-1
CSGHLGTGGGEAFF
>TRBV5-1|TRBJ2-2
CASSPAYLGGELFF
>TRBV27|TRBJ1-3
CASSSSGTGTGNTIYF
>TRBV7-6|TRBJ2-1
CASSRGQSLSSYNEQFF
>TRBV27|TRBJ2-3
CASSFRSGVTQYF
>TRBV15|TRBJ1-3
CATSRDLGLLSSGNTIYF
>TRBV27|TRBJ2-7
CASSYTPRGISAYEQYF
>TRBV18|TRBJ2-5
CASSPTDSGTQYF
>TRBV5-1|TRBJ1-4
CASSPDRASEKLFF
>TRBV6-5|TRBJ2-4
CASSPGIAKNIQYF
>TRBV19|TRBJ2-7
CASSTWTSGSISYEQYF
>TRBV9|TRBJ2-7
CASSRGGTHVDEQYF
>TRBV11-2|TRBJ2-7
CASSLAGTSGRAYEQYF
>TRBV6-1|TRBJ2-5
CASSRLAGNKETQYF
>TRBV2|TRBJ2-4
CASSPAPGAKNIQYF
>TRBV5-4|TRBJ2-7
CASSSGLAGSEQYF
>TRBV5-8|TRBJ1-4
CASSSSDRVHEKLFF
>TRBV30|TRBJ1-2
CAWRLLNYGYTF
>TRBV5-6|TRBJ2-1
CASSPPTMNEQFF
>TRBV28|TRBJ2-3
CASSQGGLAGTSTDTQYF
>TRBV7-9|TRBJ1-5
CASGGLGVGDSNQPQHF
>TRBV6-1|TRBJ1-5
CASTKETRYQPQHF
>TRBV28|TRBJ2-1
CASRSGGTGKYNEQFF
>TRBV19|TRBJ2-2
CASSIGLAGGSNTGELFF
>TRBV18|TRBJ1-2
CASSPLVDLNYGYTF
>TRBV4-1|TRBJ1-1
CASSQGVTGAEAFF
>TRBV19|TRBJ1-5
CASSIGAGMYSNQPQHF
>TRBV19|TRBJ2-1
CASSIASSTLYNEQFF
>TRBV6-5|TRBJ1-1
CASSYGPSGVDTEAFF
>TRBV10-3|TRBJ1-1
CAISGEPAGPTEAFF
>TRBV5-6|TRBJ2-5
CASSVQPQAMGAQETQYF
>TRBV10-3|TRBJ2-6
CAISERLTGTSGANVLTF